Listed below are T cell receptor beta chains from one sample, sequenced in a study of blood T cell repertoires in COVID-19. Method: immunoSEQ multiplex PCR; TCRdb's copy keeps in-frame clones and lacks some. The sample contains about 180,000 clones, roughly 87% of which appear only once. Sequencing was done on a sample of peripheral blood. These receptors all stem from an older woman with COVID-19, enrolled during active disease. Both conserved end residues are part of each CDR3. D genes are given only for firm matches.

D gene: NA; J gene: TRBJ1-3; V gene: TRBV5-1; CDR3 protein: CASSSPGPGNTIYF; CDR3 DNA: TGCGCCAGCAGCTCTCCTGGGCCGGGGAACACCATATATTTT
D gene: TRBD2; J gene: TRBJ2-5; V gene: TRBV6-5; CDR3 protein: CASNPSGGGPETQYF; CDR3 DNA: TGTGCCAGCAACCCATCGGGGGGAGGGCCCGAGACCCAGTACTTC
D gene: NA; J gene: TRBJ1-2; V gene: TRBV28; CDR3 protein: CASRLGGRGYTF; CDR3 DNA: TGTGCCAGCCGATTGGGGGGTAGGGGCTACACCTTC
D gene: TRBD1; J gene: TRBJ1-2; V gene: TRBV5-4; CDR3 protein: CASSFGQVETYGYTF; CDR3 DNA: TGTGCCAGCAGCTTCGGACAGGTGGAGACCTATGGCTACACCTTC
D gene: TRBD2; J gene: TRBJ2-1; V gene: TRBV18; CDR3 protein: CASSPVKGLAAYNEQFF; CDR3 DNA: TGTGCCAGCTCACCGGTCAAGGGACTAGCGGCCTACAATGAGCAGTTCTTC
D gene: NA; J gene: TRBJ1-2; V gene: TRBV7-2; CDR3 protein: CASSFPMGGNYGYTF; CDR3 DNA: TGTGCCAGCAGCTTTCCCATGGGGGGGAACTATGGCTACACCTTC
D gene: TRBD2; J gene: TRBJ2-7; V gene: TRBV18; CDR3 protein: CASSPRREVGTYEQYF; CDR3 DNA: TGTGCCAGCTCACCACGGCGGGAGGTGGGGACCTACGAGCAGTACTTC
D gene: TRBD1; J gene: TRBJ1-1; V gene: TRBV4-3; CDR3 protein: CASSQDLRTGRGTEAFF; CDR3 DNA: TGCGCCAGCAGCCAAGATCTTCGGACAGGGAGAGGCACTGAAGCTTTCTTT
D gene: NA; J gene: TRBJ2-1; V gene: TRBV3-1/TRBV3-2; CDR3 protein: CASSQGARPEQFF; CDR3 DNA: TGTGCCAGCAGCCAAGGGGCTCGACCTGAGCAGTTCTTC
D gene: TRBD2; J gene: TRBJ2-7; V gene: TRBV25-1; CDR3 protein: CASSNPRLAGAYEQYF; CDR3 DNA: TGTGCCAGCAGTAACCCCCGACTAGCGGGTGCTTACGAGCAGTACTTC
D gene: TRBD1; J gene: TRBJ1-1; V gene: TRBV30; CDR3 protein: CAWGTGGNTEAFF; CDR3 DNA: TGTGCCTGGGGGACAGGGGGGAACACTGAAGCTTTCTTT
D gene: NA; J gene: TRBJ1-1; V gene: TRBV5-1; CDR3 protein: CASSLGGNTEAFF; CDR3 DNA: TGCGCCAGCAGCCTGGGCGGGAACACTGAAGCTTTCTTT
D gene: TRBD1; J gene: TRBJ2-2; V gene: TRBV18; CDR3 protein: CASSTDRGAGELFF; CDR3 DNA: TGTGCCAGCTCCACGGACAGGGGGGCCGGGGAGCTGTTTTTT
D gene: NA; J gene: TRBJ2-7; V gene: TRBV6-6; CDR3 protein: CASAHLALVAYEQYF; CDR3 DNA: TGTGCCAGCGCGCACCTAGCGCTCGTCGCCTACGAGCAGTACTTC
D gene: TRBD1; J gene: TRBJ2-7; V gene: TRBV7-6; CDR3 protein: CASSVDRGTGEQYF; CDR3 DNA: TGTGCCAGCAGCGTGGACAGGGGAACGGGGGAGCAGTACTTC
D gene: TRBD1; J gene: TRBJ1-3; V gene: TRBV30; CDR3 protein: CAWRGQGGNTIYF; CDR3 DNA: TGTGCCTGGAGGGGACAGGGAGGAAACACCATATATTTT
D gene: NA; J gene: TRBJ1-2; V gene: TRBV30; CDR3 protein: CAWSQGGGSYTF; CDR3 DNA: TGTGCCTGGAGTCAGGGAGGAGGAAGCTACACCTTC